Each of the 7 T cell receptor beta chains below was sequenced from the same sample in a study of CD8+ T cells in alopecia areata. The treatment here: oral pan-JAK inhibitor, 5-10 mg twice daily. Following RNA extraction, reverse transcription yielded cDNA that acted as the sequencing template. This table comes from immunoSEQ multiplex PCR, and its TCRdb copy is limited to in-frame clones, with some not included. This table holds some 150,000 clones, roughly nine tenths found once. The sequences come from CD8+ T cells sorted from blood, collected at week 4, from a patient treated with tofacitinib. The receptors stem from a human donor with alopecia areata.

This rearrangement joins TRBV29-1 to TRBJ2-1; D is perhaps TRBD1 (5 bases). Trimming took 1 base from V and 1 from J, leaving 14 bases between them. The CDR3 covers 16 residues. The germline V gene has CDR1 SQVTM and CDR2 ANQGSEA. CDR3 DNA: TGCAGCGTTGAAGGAACGGACACCATTTCCTACAATGAGCAGTTCTTC. Translation: CSVEGTDTISYNEQFF.

The chain couples TRBV16 to TRBJ1-4; D is unresolved. The CDR3 covers 14 residues. The germline CDR1 and CDR2 sequences are KGHSY and FQNENV. Between the trimmed V and J ends, which lost 2 bases and 7 bases, there was a span of 11 bases. This chain's CDR3 is CASSQGEESEKLFF. The CDR3 DNA sequence: TGTGCCAGCAGCCAAGGGGAGGAATCTGAAAAACTGTTTTTT.

The chain links TRBV14 to TRBJ2-7; TRBD2 might be the D (5 bases). This CDR3 spans 15 amino acids. From germline, CDR1 is SGHDN and CDR2 FVKESK. Trimming took off 0 bases at V and 7 bases at J, with 16 bases between the two ends. As DNA, the CDR3 is TGTGCCAGCAGCCAAGATTTGCTAGCTCGAGAGGAGCAGTACTTC. Translation gives CASSQDLLAREEQYF.

In its sample, this clone was seen once. The rearrangement joins TRBV9 to TRBJ2-1, with 8 bases that match TRBD2. Germline CDR1 SGDLS, CDR2 YYNGEE. This CDR3 contains 15 residues. J lost 3 bases, V lost 0 bases, and 2 bases had no gene match. The chain's CDR3 is CASSVEGLVYNEQFF. The DNA for the CDR3 is TGTGCCAGCAGCGTAGAGGGACTAGTCTACAATGAGCAGTTCTTC.

The chain couples TRBV9 to TRBJ2-3; TRBD1 is a possible D gene (6 bases). The CDR3 spans 16 residues. The germline V and J ends were trimmed by 0 bases and 5 bases, with 16 bases remaining between them. The germline V gene encodes CDR1 SGDLS and CDR2 YYNGEE. The CDR3 DNA reads TGTGCCAGCAGCGTAGACAGGGCGGTACGGTTAGATACGCAGTATTTT. Protein sequence: CASSVDRAVRLDTQYF.

V usage is TRBV9 and J usage is TRBJ2-3; 8 bases map to TRBD2. Germline loops: CDR1 SGDLS, CDR2 YYNGEE. This CDR3 is 16 amino acids long. V lost 4 bases to trimming and J lost 6 bases; unmatched junction nucleotides: 13. CDR3: CASSRSGAGGYDTQYF. The CDR3 DNA follows: TGTGCCAGCAGCCGGTCTGGTGCGGGAGGATATGATACGCAGTATTTT.

This chain joins TRBV27 and TRBJ2-5, with D possibly called TRBD1 or TRBD2 (5 bases each). Per germline, CDR1 MNHEY and CDR2 SMNVEV (reference sequence). V was pared by 2 bases and J by 4 bases, with 8 bases between. The CDR3 runs 13 residues. In nucleotides, the CDR3 is TGTGCCAGCAGTTTAGGGGGACCAGAGACCCAGTACTTC. Its translation is CASSLGGPETQYF.